This record looks at one TCR beta chain sequence and its context. Its target is not known. One entry per CDR3 protein, called by TCRdb with MiXCR from the 5' RACE reads. Of about 520,000 distinct CDR3 sequences in the sample, 20% to 25% were seen once. This record comes from a study of identical twins. Findings of the study overall: Twin pairs' shared out-of-frame alpha sequences were enriched in low generation probability. Potential partial confounding of zero-insertion analyses by invariant MAIT and iNKT cells was noted.

Germline loops: CDR1 KGHSH, CDR2 LQKENI. The CDR3 runs 12 residues. Trimming took 8 bases from V and 6 from J, leaving 13 bases between them. These data were likewise used in another study, on T cells expressing NK-cell markers. As that report states: Where several donors were concerned, these clonotypes also led the CD3+CD56-NKG2C+ fraction.

The chain joins TRBV18 to TRBJ1-1; no clear D. The sample was CD4+ T cells sorted from blood. This sequence was found in a woman aged 18-30 years in good health. In nucleotides, the CDR3 is TGTGCCAGCGCGCTAAGAGGCGCTGAAGCTTTCTTT. Protein sequence: CASALRGAEAFF. The full variable domain, rest sourced from reference TRBV18 and TRBJ1-1, is NAGVMQNPRHLVRRRGQEARLRCSPMKGHSHVYWYRQLPEEGLKFMVYLQKENIIDESGMPKERFSAEFPKEGPSILRIQQVVRGDSAAYFCASALRGAEAFFGQGTRLTVV.